This T cell receptor beta chain stems from a study of shared clonotypes between healthy human individuals. In the study overall: For every donor, three CD4 naive, three CD4 memory, two CD8 naive and one CD8 memory plates were used.

Terminally differentiated effector memory CD45RA+ cells were left out of the naive CD8 fraction, which was CD45RO-negative and positively selected for CCR7. Data came from immunoSEQ multiplex PCR; TCRdb stores just in-frame clones and leaves some out. The sample includes around 2.1 million clones, under 95% of them seen just once. After removal of 9 bases from V and 1 base from J, the junction contained 12 bases not matched to a gene. Germline V gene data show CDR1 as SGHTS and CDR2 as YDEGEE. The CDR3 totals 17 residues. Material for sequencing was naive CD8+ T cells from PBMCs. V is TRBV5-8 and J is TRBJ2-6; TRBD1 matches at 8 bases. The source is a man between 18 and 29 years old in good health. Some clones in this sample may be carry-over from other donors' samples. The CDR3 reads CATKGAGGASGANVLTF. DNA of the CDR3: TGTGCCACCAAGGGGGCAGGGGGCGCATCTGGGGCCAACGTCCTGACTTTC.